Presented here are 21 T cell receptor beta chains from one specimen sequenced in a study of shared clonotypes between healthy human individuals. Clones were sequenced by immunoSEQ multiplex PCR, and TCRdb holds only the in-frame ones, with some missing. The sample consists of some 650,000 clones, approximately 97% of them appearing once. Sequencing was performed on naive CD4+ T cells sorted from blood. The sample's subset: CD45RA+ positively selected. The source of these receptors is a woman in her 30s in good health.

The V gene is TRBV27, the J gene TRBJ1-2, with D unresolved. The V end was cut by 7 bases, the J end by 2 bases, with 17 bases between. Germline loops: CDR1 MNHEY, CDR2 SMNVEV (reference sequence). The CDR3 has 15 residues. CDR3 coding DNA: TGTGCCAGCAACGTTAACAGCGGGCTAAACTATGGCTACACCTTC. It specifies CASNVNSGLNYGYTF.

The chain recombines TRBV19 with TRBJ2-1; 7 bases agree with TRBD2. The trim removed 8 bases at V and 4 bases at J, leaving 8 bases unmatched. Germline V gene sequence: CDR1 LNHDA, CDR2 SQIVND (reference sequence). CDR3 length: 14 residues. The chain's CDR3 is CASGEGDPYNEQFF. The CDR3 region has the DNA TGTGCCAGTGGGGAGGGAGATCCGTACAATGAGCAGTTCTTC.

This chain links TRBV5-5 with TRBJ2-2; D unresolved. V gave up 1 base and J gave up 1 base, with 8 bases separating them. This CDR3 has 15 amino acids. Germline V gene data show CDR1 as SGHKS and CDR2 as YYEKEE (reference sequence). Written as DNA, the CDR3 is TGTGCCAGCAGCTTGCTGGTCTTGAACACCGGGGAGCTGTTTTTT. Protein: CASSLLVLNTGELFF.

The V and J genes are TRBV27 and TRBJ1-5; D is uncertain. CDR3 length: 15 residues. The germline CDR1 and CDR2 sequences are MNHEY and SMNVEV (reference sequence). V dropped 4 bases and J dropped 0 bases, with 10 bases sitting between them. CDR3 sequence (DNA): TGTGCCAGCAGTTCAATCGCCCATAGCAATCAGCCCCAGCATTTT. This sequence encodes CASSSIAHSNQPQHF.

The chain has TRBV7-3 and TRBJ2-1; TRBD2 aligns across 11 bases. Germline assignment: CDR1 SGHTA and CDR2 FQGTGA. The CDR3 has 16 amino acids. Trimming took 5 bases from V and 5 from J; bases not matched to a gene: 8. CDR3 sequence reads: CASSPIPTSGDNEQFF. CDR3 bases: TGTGCCAGCAGCCCCATCCCGACTAGCGGGGACAATGAGCAGTTCTTC.

The chain carries TRBV7-3 and TRBJ2-7; 7 bases match TRBD2. Trimming at V came to 5 bases and at J to 5 bases, leaving 9 bases not matched to a gene. Looked up from germline, CDR1 is SGHTA and CDR2 is FQGTGA. This CDR3 is 14 amino acids long. DNA for the CDR3: TGTGCCAGCAGCCCCCTGGCGACTAGCAACGAGCAGTACTTC. Amino acids: CASSPLATSNEQYF.

For the CDR3, the DNA is TGCAGCGTTGACTCCCCATCCCAAGAGACCCAGTACTTC. It encodes CSVDSPSQETQYF. The V and J genes are TRBV29-1 and TRBJ2-5; D unresolved. Trimming removed 3 bases from V and 1 base from J, with 9 bases in between. Germline V gene lookup returns CDR1 SQVTM and CDR2 ANQGSEA. The CDR3 is 13 residues long. Based on the CDR3 plus reference TRBV29-1 and TRBJ2-5, the full variable domain is SAVISQKPSRDICQRGTSLTIQCQVDSQVTMMFWYRQQPGQSLTLIATANQGSEATYESGFVIDKFPISRPNLTFSTLTVSNMSPEDSSIYLCSVDSPSQETQYFGPGTRLLVL.

The gene calls are TRBV6-5 and TRBJ1-1; D is ambiguous. Per germline, CDR1 MNHEY and CDR2 SVGAGI. V was shortened by 0 bases and J by 2 bases, with 4 bases between the two germline ends. This CDR3 has 13 amino acids. The CDR3 sequence is CASSYSSNTEAFF. The DNA of the CDR3 is TGTGCCAGCAGTTACTCGAGTAACACTGAAGCTTTCTTT.

The rearrangement joins TRBV5-1 to TRBJ2-5; TRBD1 might be the D (6 bases). From germline, CDR1 is SGHRS and CDR2 YFSETQ. The ends were cut back, 3 bases at V and 3 bases at J, with 12 bases in the middle. The CDR3 loop spans 14 amino acids. Written as DNA, the CDR3 is TGCGCCAGCAGCTACGGACAGACAGAAGAGACCCAGTACTTC. Its protein is CASSYGQTEETQYF. The full variable domain, in which reference TRBV5-1 and TRBJ2-5 provide the parts outside the CDR3, is KAGVTQTPRYLIKTRGQQVTLSCSPISGHRSVSWYQQTPGQGLQFLFEYFSETQRNKGNFPGRFSGRQFSNSRSEMNVSTLELGDSALYLCASSYGQTEETQYFGPGTRLLVL.

The rearrangement uses TRBV30 and TRBJ2-1; D call uncertain. V shed 4 bases and J shed 6 bases, with 10 bases lying between them. CDR1 is GTSNPN and CDR2 is SVGIG in the germline V gene (reference sequence). The CDR3 runs to 12 residues. CDR3 bases: TGTGCCTGGATGGACGGATTCAATGAGCAGTTCTTC. Protein product: CAWMDGFNEQFF.

This chain joins TRBV6-4 and TRBJ2-5; a possible D gene is TRBD1 (5 bases). Trimming pared 2 bases from V and 4 bases from J, leaving 17 bases between. The CDR3 sequence is 16 residues long. The germline gives CDR1 MRHNA, CDR2 SNTAGT. CDR3 in amino acids: CASSDGASRVLETQYF. CDR3 in DNA: TGTGCCAGCAGTGACGGGGCCAGTCGAGTGTTAGAGACCCAGTACTTC.

The gene calls are TRBV7-9 and TRBJ2-7; TRBD2 matches at 12 bases. The CDR3 contains 14 residues. CDR1 SEHNR and CDR2 FQNEAQ come from the germline V gene (reference sequence). V shed 5 bases and J 7 bases; nucleotides not matched to a gene: 6. CDR3 nucleotide sequence: TGTGCCAGCAGCCGGACTAGCGGGGACCCAGAGCAGTACTTC. Protein sequence: CASSRTSGDPEQYF.

V is TRBV20-1 and J is TRBJ2-1; the D is unclear. Germline CDR1 is DFQATT and CDR2 is SNEGSKA (reference sequence). This CDR3 spans 10 amino acids. The CDR3 DNA follows: TGCAGCGCCTCGTGGAATGAGCAGTTCTTC. Its translation is CSASWNEQFF.

The chain uses TRBV5-4 and TRBJ2-1; D may be TRBD1 (6 bases). Trimming took 4 bases from V and 0 from J, leaving 11 bases between them. This CDR3 is built from 15 residues. Germline CDR1 SGHNT, CDR2 YYREEE (reference sequence). CDR3 in DNA: TGTGCCAGCAGCCCGGACAGCTACTCCTACAATGAGCAGTTCTTC. The encoded protein is CASSPDSYSYNEQFF.

The V gene is TRBV5-8, the J gene TRBJ2-1; D unresolved. This CDR3 comprises 17 residues. V shed 4 bases and J shed 2 bases, with 19 bases lying between them. The germline gives CDR1 SGHTS, CDR2 YDEGEE. In DNA, the CDR3 is TGTGCCAGCAGCCCCGCCGCCTTGGTGTCCACCTACAATGAGCAGTTCTTC. This gives the protein CASSPAALVSTYNEQFF.

The chain combines TRBV6-6 with TRBJ2-1; the D call may be TRBD1 or TRBD2 (5 bases each). The CDR3 is 12 residues long. V dropped 1 base and J dropped 7 bases, with 5 bases sitting between them. The V gene's germline CDR1 is MNHNY and CDR2 SVGAGI (reference sequence). CDR3 residues: CASSYWGNEQFF. The CDR3 DNA sequence: TGTGCCAGCAGTTACTGGGGGAATGAGCAGTTCTTC.

V usage is TRBV6-1 and J usage is TRBJ2-1, with D tentatively TRBD2 (6 bases). CDR3 length equals 16 residues. The germline V and J ends were trimmed by 2 bases and 3 bases, with 14 bases remaining between them. Germline assignment: CDR1 MNHNS and CDR2 SASEGT. In DNA form, the CDR3 reads TGTGCCAGCAGTGAAACCGGGACTCGAGTCTACAATGAGCAGTTCTTC. Translating gives CASSETGTRVYNEQFF.

The chain joins TRBV27 to TRBJ1-5; TRBD1 might be the D (6 bases). CDR3 length equals 19 residues. Germline CDR1 is MNHEY and CDR2 is SMNVEV (reference sequence). V shed 7 bases and J shed 9 bases, with 34 bases lying between them. The CDR3 spells CASTRPLGQGIVPPWPQHF. Written as DNA, the CDR3 is TGTGCCAGCACCCGACCCTTAGGGCAGGGGATCGTACCCCCCTGGCCCCAGCATTTT.

This clone showed up just once. V and J are TRBV7-8 and TRBJ1-5; D is undetermined. The V gene's germline CDR1 is SGHVS and CDR2 FQNEAQ. There are 16 residues in the CDR3. Trimming removed 3 bases from V and 0 bases from J, with 12 bases in between. The CDR3 is CASSLNGFNSNQPQHF. CDR3 in DNA: TGTGCCAGCAGCTTGAATGGTTTCAATAGCAATCAGCCCCAGCATTTT. Full variable domain (outside the CDR3, taken from reference TRBV7-8 and TRBJ1-5): GAGVSQSPRYKVAKRGQDVALRCDPISGHVSLFWYQQALGQGPEFLTYFQNEAQLDKSGLPSDRFFAERPEGSVSTLKIQRTQQEDSAVYLCASSLNGFNSNQPQHFGDGTRLSIL.

The chain joins TRBV19 to TRBJ2-1, with 8 positions matching TRBD1. The V and J ends lost 6 bases and 3 bases, in that order; junction bases with no gene match: 4. Germline V gene lookup returns CDR1 LNHDA and CDR2 SQIVND (reference sequence). This CDR3 comprises 14 residues. CDR3 amino acids: CASSVGQVYNEQFF. The CDR3 DNA is TGTGCCAGTAGCGTGGGACAGGTCTACAATGAGCAGTTCTTC.

The gene calls are TRBV6-6 and TRBJ2-1, with 11 nucleotides matching TRBD2. There are 14 residues in the CDR3. J lost 6 bases, V lost 6 bases, and 4 bases had no gene match. Germline V lookup: CDR1 MNHNY, CDR2 SVGAGI (reference sequence). The CDR3 DNA is TGTGCCAGCAGCTTCGGACTAGCGGGCAATGAGCAGTTCTTC. This gives the protein CASSFGLAGNEQFF.